The entry below gives a single T cell receptor (beta chain) sequence along with its context. Its antigen is as yet unknown. One end of the junction does not line up with germline, which may come from a read error. No cell sorting was done before RNA was extracted from the tissue. The normal lung tissue was taken more than 3 cm from the tumor edge. CDR3 length: 16 amino acids. Looked up from germline, CDR1 is MGHRA and CDR2 is YSYEKL. A modified ARM-PCR protocol with three rounds of nested PCR amplified TCRbeta. TCRdb re-analysed the multiplex PCR reads in MiXCR, keeping a single row per CDR3 protein. The sample lists about 48,000 distinct CDR3 sequences; about 68% were seen once. These data come from a study of tumor and adjacent non-tumor tissue in lung cancer. Points from the study as a whole: Shorter survival was associated with higher TCR diversity in tumors.

This chain uses TRBV4-1 with TRBJ2-5; possibly TRBD1 for D (6 bases). The receptor was isolated from a woman in her seventies with non-small cell lung cancer. Sequenced sample: distant non-tumor lung tissue. The CDR3, as DNA: TGCGCCAGCAGCCAAGATACTACAGGGTTCGGGGAGACTCAGTACTTC. Its translation is CASSQDTTGFGETQYF.